The source of this T cell receptor (beta chain) is a study of blood T cells in healthy people across ages. Notes on the study in general: Age brought a roughly linear fall in TCR beta diversity measured per million T cells.

Using a J-beta primer mix together with a sample-barcoded 5' primer, a second PCR was run for 7 to 11 cycles. TCRdb independently ran MiXCR on the 5' RACE reads; one entry per CDR3 protein. The repertoire holds roughly 1,500,000 distinct CDR3 sequences, approximately 32% seen once, with about 10% in the top ten. About this clonotype itself: As yet, its antigen is unknown.

The germline CDR1 and CDR2 sequences are SEHNR and FQNEAQ (reference sequence). The CDR3 is 14 amino acids. V lost 4 bases, J lost 8 bases, and 6 bases stayed unmatched. The rearrangement links TRBV7-9 to TRBJ2-1, with 9 bases that match TRBD1. Sequenced material: blood. The source is a woman aged 25 to 39 in good health. This CDR3 reads CASSWGQGKHEQFF. The CDR3 bases are TGTGCCAGCAGCTGGGGACAGGGTAAGCATGAGCAGTTCTTC.